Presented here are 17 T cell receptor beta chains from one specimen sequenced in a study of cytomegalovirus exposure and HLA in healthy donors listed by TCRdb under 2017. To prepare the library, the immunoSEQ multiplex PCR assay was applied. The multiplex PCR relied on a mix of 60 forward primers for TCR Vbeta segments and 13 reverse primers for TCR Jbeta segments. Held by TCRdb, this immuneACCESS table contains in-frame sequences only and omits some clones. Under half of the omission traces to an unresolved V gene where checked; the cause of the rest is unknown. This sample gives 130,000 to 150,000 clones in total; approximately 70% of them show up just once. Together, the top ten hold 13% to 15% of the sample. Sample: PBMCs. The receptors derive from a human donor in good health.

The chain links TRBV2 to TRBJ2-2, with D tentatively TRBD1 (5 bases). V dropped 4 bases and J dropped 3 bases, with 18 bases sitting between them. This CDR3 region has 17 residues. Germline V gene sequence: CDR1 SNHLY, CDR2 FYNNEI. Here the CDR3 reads CASSALRKGWDTGELFF. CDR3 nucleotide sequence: TGTGCCAGCAGTGCCCTTCGTAAGGGGTGGGACACCGGGGAGCTGTTTTTT.

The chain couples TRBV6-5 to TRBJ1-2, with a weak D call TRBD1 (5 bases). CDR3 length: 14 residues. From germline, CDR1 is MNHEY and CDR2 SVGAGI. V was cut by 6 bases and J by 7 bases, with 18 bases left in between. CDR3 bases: TGTGCCAGCAGCCAGGGAAGGGGTGTTGGTGGCTACACCTTC. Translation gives CASSQGRGVGGYTF.

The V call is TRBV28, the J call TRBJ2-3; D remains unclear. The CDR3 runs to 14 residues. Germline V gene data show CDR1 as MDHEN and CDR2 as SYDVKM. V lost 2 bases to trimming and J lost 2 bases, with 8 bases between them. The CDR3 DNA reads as TGTGCCAGCAGTTTAGCGGCGCCCACAGATACGCAGTATTTT. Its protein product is CASSLAAPTDTQYF.

The CDR3 region is CSAQTGDTQYF. The CDR3 region has the DNA TGCAGTGCCCAGACAGGTGATACGCAGTATTTT. This chain links TRBV20-1 with TRBJ2-3, with D possibly matching TRBD1 (6 bases). CDR3 length: 11 residues. V was shortened by 6 bases and J by 6 bases, with 10 bases between the two germline ends. Per germline, CDR1 DFQATT and CDR2 SNEGSKA (reference sequence).

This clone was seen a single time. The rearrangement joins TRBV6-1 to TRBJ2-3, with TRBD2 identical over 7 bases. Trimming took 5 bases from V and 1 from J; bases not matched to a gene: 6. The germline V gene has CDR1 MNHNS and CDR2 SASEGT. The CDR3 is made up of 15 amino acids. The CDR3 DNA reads TGTGCCAGCAGTTCGGGTAGCGGGCGCACAGATACGCAGTATTTT. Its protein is CASSSGSGRTDTQYF.

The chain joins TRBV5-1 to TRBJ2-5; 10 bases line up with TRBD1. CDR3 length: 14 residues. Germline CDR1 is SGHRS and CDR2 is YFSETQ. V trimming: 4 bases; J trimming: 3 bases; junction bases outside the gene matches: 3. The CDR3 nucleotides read TGCGCCAGCAGCGACGGGACAGGGGAAGAGACCCAGTACTTC. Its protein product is CASSDGTGEETQYF.

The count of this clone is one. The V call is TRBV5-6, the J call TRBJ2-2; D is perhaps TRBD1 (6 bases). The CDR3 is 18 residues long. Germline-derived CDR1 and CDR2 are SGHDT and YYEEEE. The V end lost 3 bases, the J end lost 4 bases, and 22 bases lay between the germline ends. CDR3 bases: TGTGCCAGCAGCTCCTATTTTAGTTACAGGGATGGCACCGGGGAGCTGTTTTTT. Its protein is CASSSYFSYRDGTGELFF.

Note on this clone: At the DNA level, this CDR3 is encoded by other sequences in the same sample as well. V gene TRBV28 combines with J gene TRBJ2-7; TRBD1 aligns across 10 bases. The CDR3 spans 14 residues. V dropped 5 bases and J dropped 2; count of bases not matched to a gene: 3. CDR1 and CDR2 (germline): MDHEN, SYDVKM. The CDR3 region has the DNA TGTGCCAGCAGTCTAGGACAGGGGGCCTACGAGCAGTACTTC. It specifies CASSLGQGAYEQYF.

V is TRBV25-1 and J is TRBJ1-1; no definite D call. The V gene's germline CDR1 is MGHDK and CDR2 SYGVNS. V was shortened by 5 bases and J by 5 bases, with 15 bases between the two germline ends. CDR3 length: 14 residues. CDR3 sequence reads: CASSPQVTGTEAFF. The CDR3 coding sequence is TGTGCCAGCAGTCCTCAAGTAACCGGGACTGAAGCTTTCTTT.

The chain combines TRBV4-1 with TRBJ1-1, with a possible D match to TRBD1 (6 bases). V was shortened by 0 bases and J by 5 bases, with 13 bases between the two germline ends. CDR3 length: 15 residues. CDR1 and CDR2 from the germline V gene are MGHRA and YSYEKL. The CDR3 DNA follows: TGCGCCAGCAGCCAAGATTCCCAGGGGAGTACTGAAGCTTTCTTT. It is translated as CASSQDSQGSTEAFF.

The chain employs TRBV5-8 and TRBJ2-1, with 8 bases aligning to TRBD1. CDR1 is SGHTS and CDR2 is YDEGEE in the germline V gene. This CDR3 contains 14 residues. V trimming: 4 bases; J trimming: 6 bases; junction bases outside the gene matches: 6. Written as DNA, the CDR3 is TGTGCCAGCAGCCACGGACAGGGCATCAATGAGCAGTTCTTC. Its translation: CASSHGQGINEQFF.

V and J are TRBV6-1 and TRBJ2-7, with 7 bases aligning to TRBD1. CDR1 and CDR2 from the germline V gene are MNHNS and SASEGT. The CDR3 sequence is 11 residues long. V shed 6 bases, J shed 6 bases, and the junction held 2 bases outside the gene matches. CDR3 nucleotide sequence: TGTGCCAGCAGCCGGACAGGCGAGCAGTACTTC. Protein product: CASSRTGEQYF.

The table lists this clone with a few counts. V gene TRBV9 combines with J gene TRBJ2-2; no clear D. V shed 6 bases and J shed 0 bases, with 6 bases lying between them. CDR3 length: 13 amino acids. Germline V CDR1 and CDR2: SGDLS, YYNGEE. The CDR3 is CASTHTNTGELFF. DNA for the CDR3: TGTGCCAGCACGCACACGAACACCGGGGAGCTGTTTTTT.

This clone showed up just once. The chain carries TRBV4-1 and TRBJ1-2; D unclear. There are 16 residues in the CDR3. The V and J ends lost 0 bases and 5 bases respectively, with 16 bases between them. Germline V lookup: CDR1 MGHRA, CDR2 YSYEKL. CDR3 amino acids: CASSQDPGSLLYGYTF. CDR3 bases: TGCGCCAGCAGCCAAGATCCGGGGTCCTTACTGTATGGCTACACCTTC.

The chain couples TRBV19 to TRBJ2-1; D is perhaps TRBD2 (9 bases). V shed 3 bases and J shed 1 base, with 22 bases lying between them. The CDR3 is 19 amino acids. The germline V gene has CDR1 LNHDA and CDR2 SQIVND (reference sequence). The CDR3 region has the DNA TGTGCCAGTAGTATCATAGCGGGAGACAGGGGATATTCCTACAATGAGCAGTTCTTC. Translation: CASSIIAGDRGYSYNEQFF.

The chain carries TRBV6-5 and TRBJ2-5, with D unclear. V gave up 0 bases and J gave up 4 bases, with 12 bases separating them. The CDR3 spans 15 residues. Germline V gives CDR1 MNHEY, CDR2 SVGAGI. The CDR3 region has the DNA TGTGCCAGCAGTTACTCGAGCCCTCGAGGAGAGACCCAGTACTTC. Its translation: CASSYSSPRGETQYF.

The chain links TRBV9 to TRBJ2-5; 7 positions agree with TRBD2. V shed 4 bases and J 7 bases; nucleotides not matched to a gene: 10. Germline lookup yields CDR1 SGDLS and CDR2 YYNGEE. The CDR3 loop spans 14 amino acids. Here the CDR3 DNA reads TGTGCCAGCAGCTTGGGGGGGGATACGGGGACCCAGTACTTC. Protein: CASSLGGDTGTQYF.